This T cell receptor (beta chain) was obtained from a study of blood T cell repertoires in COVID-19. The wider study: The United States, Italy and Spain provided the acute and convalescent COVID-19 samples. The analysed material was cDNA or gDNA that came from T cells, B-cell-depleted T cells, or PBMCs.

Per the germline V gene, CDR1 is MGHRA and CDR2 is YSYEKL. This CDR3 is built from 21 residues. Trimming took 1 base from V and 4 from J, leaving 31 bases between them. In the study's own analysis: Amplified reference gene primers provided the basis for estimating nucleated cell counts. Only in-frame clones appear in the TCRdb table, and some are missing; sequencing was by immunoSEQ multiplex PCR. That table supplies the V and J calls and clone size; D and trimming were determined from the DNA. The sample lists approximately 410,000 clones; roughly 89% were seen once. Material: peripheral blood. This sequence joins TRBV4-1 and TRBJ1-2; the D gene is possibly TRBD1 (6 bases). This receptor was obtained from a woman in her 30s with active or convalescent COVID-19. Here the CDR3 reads CASSQVIPRDNAKKRGYGYTF. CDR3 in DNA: TGCGCCAGCAGCCAAGTAATCCCCCGGGACAACGCCAAGAAAAGGGGCTATGGCTACACCTTC.